Here is one T cell receptor beta chain with its context. TCRdb keeps only in-frame clones here, not all; method: immunoSEQ multiplex PCR. The sample lists some 20,000 clones, 85% occurring once. The data were taken from a study of blood T cell repertoires in COVID-19. Study at large: Researchers got acute and convalescent COVID-19 samples from the United States, Italy and Spain. The analysed material was cDNA or gDNA that came from T cells, B-cell-depleted T cells, or PBMCs.

CDR1 is SGHTA and CDR2 is FQGNSA in the germline V gene. This CDR3 contains 16 residues. Trimming cost V 7 bases and J 9 bases; bases outside gene matches: 18. The chain is built from TRBV7-2 and TRBJ2-4, with TRBD1 matching 7 bases. Sequencing was carried out using peripheral blood. This sequence was found in an elderly man with acute or convalescent COVID-19. For the CDR3, the DNA is TGTGCCAGCACCGACCGGGGCGGCAGGGGGTACGGCATTCAGTACTTC. Protein sequence: CASTDRGGRGYGIQYF.